This record looks at one TCR beta chain sequence and its context. The antigen is unknown. The sample originates from a study of T cell repertoires in cytomegalovirus infection. Overall study context: A matching HLA type, together with CMV infection, was signaled by public TCR beta signatures.

The germline V and J ends were trimmed by 2 bases and 1 base, with 11 bases remaining between them. Germline V lookup: CDR1 MRHNA, CDR2 SNTAGT. The CDR3 contains 15 residues. Overall study results and limits: Summed public TCR beta family frequency identified CMV carriers bearing the relevant HLA. Dominating the ex vivo response were TCR beta clonotypes that were CMV-specific and HLA-C-restricted.

TCRdb re-called the reads with MiXCR, one entry per CDR3 protein. The sample lists around 900,000 distinct CDR3 sequences, approximately 31% occurring once. The clonotype comes from a human donor in good health (CMV status not recorded). Some clones in this sample may be carry-over from other donors' samples. The chain carries TRBV6-4 and TRBJ1-1; D unclear. This material consisted of cultured CD8+ T cells from PBMCs, taken from culture after CMV antigen stimulation. CDR3 in amino acids: CASSDTLRGNTEAFF. CDR3 coding DNA: TGTGCCAGCAGTGACACCCTTCGGGGGAACACTGAAGCTTTCTTT.